This T cell receptor beta chain emerged from a study of regulatory T cells in long-lasting Graves disease. The CDR3 has 14 amino acids. V was clipped by 5 bases and J by 8 bases, with 13 bases between them. HTBI primers from iRepertoire and Arm-PCR of CDR3 regions yielded the TCR beta libraries. TCRdb re-called the multiplex PCR reads with MiXCR, one entry per CDR3 protein. The table records over 650,000 distinct CDR3 sequences, 25% to 35% of them present only once. The time point was: persistent/refractory GD, antithyroid drugs over 5 years with positive TRAb. TCR sequences were obtained from RNA taken from PBMCs.

This chain uses TRBV12-3 or TRBV12-4 with TRBJ1-6; no firm D call. The source was peripheral blood mononuclear cells (PBMCs), collected when the disease was refractory, from a patient treated with antithyroid drugs. This sequence was found in a female donor with Graves disease. CDR3 region: CASSRTGDYSPLHF. The CDR3 nucleotides read TGTGCCAGCAGTAGAACGGGCGACTATTCACCCCTCCACTTT.